This T cell receptor beta chain was documented in a study of early stage breast cancer tumors. Study context: Of around 15 invasive breast tumors, about a dozen were hormone receptor-positive, HER2-negative. Eight ER+/PR+/HER2- tumors were invasive ductal; a few were invasive lobular. Findings and caveats of the study: Most shared enriched TCRB sequences were commonly generated ones.

This table comes from immunoSEQ multiplex PCR, and its TCRdb copy is limited to in-frame clones, with some not included. The data contain roughly 14,000 clones, approximately 80% of them singletons. In the case of this clone: The antigen is unknown.

This CDR3 has 14 amino acids. The germline gives CDR1 LNHDA, CDR2 SQIVND (reference sequence). V dropped 4 bases and J dropped 2 bases, with 12 bases sitting between them. The TCR comes from a person aged 50-59 years with breast cancer. J is TRBJ2-7 and V is TRBV19; possible D gene TRBD1, 5 bases. Sequences were obtained from normal breast tissue next to the tumor. CDR3 protein: CASSNPGPPYEQYF. The CDR3 coding sequence is TGTGCCAGTAGTAATCCAGGGCCTCCCTACGAGCAGTACTTC.